This T cell receptor (beta chain) was profiled in a study of spatial heterogeneity in lung cancer. The wider study: There were 75 or so donors, all of them untreated patients with early-stage non-small cell lung cancer. Available PBMC from follow-up, collected a median of about 26 months after resection, underwent sequencing. Study outcomes and limitations: Detection of ubiquitous tumor TCRs in blood was higher at resection than follow-up.

Unique molecular identifiers tagged every individual TCR cDNA molecule. TCRdb independently ran MiXCR on the 5' RACE reads; one entry per CDR3 protein. This sample has some 120,000 distinct CDR3 sequences; less than 15% occur once, and the top ten carry roughly 17%. CDR3 size: 14 residues. V was shortened by 6 bases and J by 3 bases, with 12 bases between the two germline ends. Germline loops: CDR1 MNHEY, CDR2 SMNVEV (reference sequence). Indicated time point: blood at routine non-recurrence follow-up after resection. No cells were sorted before sequencing. The whole RNA sequenced was extracted from tumor, nontumor lung or frozen PBMC. In this sample, this clonotype turned up many times. The target antigen is unknown.

Sequenced here: PBMCs, sampled at follow-up. The V and J genes are TRBV27 and TRBJ1-5; D remains ambiguous. The receptor was isolated from a male donor with early-stage non-small cell lung cancer. This chain's CDR3 is CASRSLSPNQPQHF. CDR3 sequence (DNA): TGTGCCAGCAGATCACTTAGCCCCAATCAGCCCCAGCATTTT.